This T cell receptor beta chain was documented in a study of blood T cells in healthy people across ages. Alongside a J-beta primer mix, a sample-barcoded 5' primer served in a second PCR lasting about 7 to 12 cycles. Tags on each cDNA molecule came from a template-switch adaptor with 12 random nucleotides. MiXCR, applied by TCRdb to the 5' RACE reads, yields one record per CDR3 protein. The sample shows 1.5 million to 1.8 million distinct CDR3 sequences, roughly 43% of them seen only once. About this clonotype: Its antigen is as yet unknown.

Regarding the study as a whole: Relative to aged donors, long-lived donors carried more naive CD4+ cells and displayed higher diversity. Per million T cells, the diversity of TCR beta decreased roughly linearly as age advanced.

The CDR3 runs to 14 residues. CDR1 and CDR2 (germline): LNHNV, YYDKDF (reference sequence). V lost 6 bases and J lost 4, with 16 bases in between. Material for sequencing was blood. The sequence was obtained from a woman aged 18-29 years in good health. The chain links TRBV15 to TRBJ2-7; a weak D match, TRBD1 (5 bases). Written as DNA, the CDR3 is TGTGCCACCAGAGACCCCGAAGGACAATACGAGCAGTACTTC. It is translated as CATRDPEGQYEQYF.